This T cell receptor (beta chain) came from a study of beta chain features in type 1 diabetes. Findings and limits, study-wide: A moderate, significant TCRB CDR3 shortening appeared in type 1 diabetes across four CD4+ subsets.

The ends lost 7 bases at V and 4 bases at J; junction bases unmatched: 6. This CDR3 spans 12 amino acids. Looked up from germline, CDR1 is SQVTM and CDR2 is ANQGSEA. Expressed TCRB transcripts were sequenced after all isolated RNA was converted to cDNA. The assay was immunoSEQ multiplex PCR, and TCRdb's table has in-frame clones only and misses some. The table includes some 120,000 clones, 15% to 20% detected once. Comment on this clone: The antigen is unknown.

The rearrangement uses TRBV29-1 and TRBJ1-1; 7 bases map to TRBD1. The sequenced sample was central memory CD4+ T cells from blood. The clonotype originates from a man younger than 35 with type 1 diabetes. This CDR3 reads CSADRAGTEAFF. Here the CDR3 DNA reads TGCAGCGCCGACAGGGCGGGCACTGAAGCTTTCTTT.